The rows below give T cell receptor beta chains drawn from one sample of a study of T cells in Graves' hyperthyroidism and ophthalmopathy. One entry per CDR3 protein, called by TCRdb with MiXCR from the multiplex PCR reads. In the table there are roughly 290,000 distinct CDR3 sequences, roughly an eighth of which are singletons. The sequenced material came from blood. These TCRs come from a woman aged 40 to 55 with Graves' hyperthyroidism. The CDR3 runs from the conserved cysteine through the conserved F or W. A D gene is named only where the DNA matches it firmly. Some rows have no size entry. The others give once, few or many, or a class for an expanded clone.

.,TRBV6-1,.,TRBJ2-1,CASSSLGGRNEQFF,TGTGCCAGCAGTTCCCTCGGAGGGAGGAATGAGCAGTTCTTC
many,TRBV12-3/TRBV12-4,TRBD1,TRBJ2-7,CASTAGTETYEQYF,TGTGCCAGCACTGCCGGGACAGAGACCTACGAGCAGTACTTC
many,TRBV5-6,.,TRBJ1-1,CASSRSNRLTNTEAFF,TGTGCCAGCAGCCGATCTAACAGGCTAACGAACACTGAAGCTTTCTTT
many,TRBV2,TRBD1,TRBJ1-1,CASRLRQGNSEAFF,TGTGCCAGCAGGTTACGACAGGGTAATTCTGAAGCTTTCTTT
many,TRBV28,.,TRBJ1-2,CASQRGGSSYGYTF,TGTGCCAGCCAAAGGGGGGGTTCAAGCTATGGCTACACCTTC
many,TRBV6-1,.,TRBJ2-7,CASSSLQGGLYEQYF,TGTGCCAGCAGTTCTTTACAGGGTGGGCTCTACGAGCAGTACTTC
many,TRBV29-1,.,TRBJ2-5,CSAGSREETQYF,TGCAGTGCTGGCAGTAGAGAAGAGACCCAGTACTTC
many,TRBV10-3,.,TRBJ1-4,CAISDGKEEKLFF,TGTGCCATCAGTGATGGGAAGGAGGAAAAACTGTTTTTT
many,TRBV3-1,TRBD1,TRBJ1-1,CASSQQGFTEAFF,TGTGCCAGCAGTCAACAGGGGTTCACTGAAGCTTTCTTT
few,TRBV24-1,.,TRBJ2-1,CATSDPRYRYNEQFF,TGTGCCACCAGTGACCCGCGGTACCGCTACAATGAGCAGTTCTTC
few,TRBV7-3,TRBD2,TRBJ2-2,CASSLTLAGNTGELFF,TGTGCCAGCAGCTTAACTCTAGCGGGAAACACCGGGGAGCTGTTTTTT
many,TRBV28,.,TRBJ1-2,CASSLTDYGYTF,TGTGCCAGCAGTTTAACAGATTATGGCTACACCTTC
few,TRBV6-4,.,TRBJ2-3,CASSPGEEADTQYF,TGTGCCAGCAGCCCAGGGGAGGAGGCAGATACGCAGTATTTT
.,TRBV19,.,TRBJ2-1,CASSIRDKYNEQFF,TGTGCCAGTAGTATACGGGATAAATACAATGAGCAGTTCTTC
.,TRBV6-1,.,TRBJ1-1,CASNPTTATEAFF,TGTGCCAGCAACCCCACGACAGCCACTGAAGCTTTCTTT
many,TRBV12-3/TRBV12-4,.,TRBJ1-3,CASNQHAGSGNTIYF,TGTGCCAGCAACCAACATGCAGGATCTGGAAACACCATATATTTT
.,TRBV20-1,TRBD2,TRBJ2-1,CSAMTCGRYEQFF,TGCAGTGCTATGACTTGCGGGAGGTATGAGCAGTTCTTC
many,TRBV28,.,TRBJ1-1,CASNMGYTEAFF,TGTGCCAGCAATATGGGGTACACTGAAGCTTTCTTT
.,TRBV16,.,TRBJ1-5,CASSSTGFSNQPQRF,TGTGCCAGCAGTTCCACAGGGTTTAGCAATCAGCCCCAGCGTTTT
.,TRBV3-1,TRBD1,TRBJ1-6,CASSHSGGNSPLHF,TGTGCCAGCAGCCATTCAGGGGGAAATTCACCCCTCCACTTT
many,TRBV4-2,.,TRBJ2-5,CASSQGFQETQYF,TGTGCCAGCAGCCAAGGGTTCCAAGAGACCCAGTACTTC
many,TRBV3-1,.,TRBJ2-1,CASSQGLEPYNEQFF,TGTGCCAGCAGCCAAGGGCTAGAACCCTACAATGAGCAGTTCTTC
.,TRBV5-5,.,TRBJ1-5,CASSPLGGGNQPQHF,TGTGCCAGCAGCCCCCTAGGTGGAGGCAATCAGCCCCAGCATTTT
.,TRBV7-9,.,TRBJ1-2,CASSLGGTNYGYTF,TGTGCCAGCAGCTTAGGGGGAACTAACTATGGCTACACCTTC
.,TRBV20-1,TRBD1,TRBJ1-2,CSARGGQGGYGYTF,TGCAGTGCTAGGGGGGGACAGGGGGGCTATGGCTACACCTTC
many,TRBV12-3/TRBV12-4,.,TRBJ2-7,CASRPTGSYEQYF,TGTGCCAGCAGACCCACAGGGAGCTACGAGCAGTACTTC
many,TRBV24-1,.,TRBJ1-1,CATSDDTGSGTEAFF,TGTGCCACCAGTGACGATACAGGGAGCGGCACTGAAGCTTTCTTT
many,TRBV12-3/TRBV12-4,TRBD2,TRBJ2-3,CASSPLAGVADTQYF,TGTGCCAGCAGTCCACTAGCGGGAGTTGCAGATACGCAGTATTTT
many,TRBV6-5,TRBD1,TRBJ2-7,CASSYSSGGTGDGYEQYF,TGTGCCAGCAGTTACTCGAGTGGAGGGACAGGGGATGGCTACGAGCAGTACTTC
many,TRBV28,.,TRBJ2-7,CASSLGQLGEQYF,TGTGCCAGCAGCTTAGGACAGCTTGGAGAGCAGTACTTC
many,TRBV3-1,TRBD1,TRBJ2-3,CASSQGQGRSTDTQYF,TGTGCCAGCAGCCAAGGACAGGGAAGATCTACAGATACGCAGTATTTT
many,TRBV6-1,.,TRBJ1-5,CASSPSNNQPQHF,TGTGCCAGCAGTCCTTCGAACAATCAGCCCCAGCATTTT
many,TRBV19,.,TRBJ1-2,CASNPDPSGGYTF,TGTGCCAGTAACCCTGATCCTTCGGGGGGCTACACCTTC
many,TRBV12-3/TRBV12-4,.,TRBJ1-1,CASSLDYTEAFF,TGTGCCAGCAGTTTAGATTACACTGAAGCTTTCTTT
many,TRBV6-1,TRBD1,TRBJ2-5,CASAWTGQQETQYF,TGTGCCAGCGCATGGACAGGCCAACAAGAGACCCAGTACTTC
many,TRBV18,.,TRBJ2-5,CASSPGVGQETQYF,TGTGCCAGCTCACCGGGTGTGGGACAAGAGACCCAGTACTTC
many,TRBV6-1,TRBD1,TRBJ2-7,CASSARGKRYSLGNYEQYF,TGTGCCAGCAGTGCCAGGGGGAAGCGGTATTCCTTGGGGAACTACGAGCAGTACTTC
.,TRBV7-2,TRBD2,TRBJ2-7,CASSLVPSGPYEQYF,TGTGCCAGCAGCTTAGTGCCTAGCGGCCCCTACGAGCAGTACTTC
many,TRBV29-1,.,TRBJ1-2,CSVLGEGSGYGYTF,TGCAGCGTTTTGGGGGAAGGGTCCGGCTATGGCTACACCTTC
many,TRBV20-1,.,TRBJ1-1,CSAREPRRASTEAFF,TGCAGTGCTAGGGAACCCCGCCGGGCGAGTACTGAAGCTTTCTTT
few,TRBV7-7,.,TRBJ2-2,CASSSNPPAFHLPNTGELFF,TGTGCTAGCAGCTCAAACCCCCCGGCTTTCCACCTCCCTAACACCGGGGAGCTGTTTTTT
few,TRBV15,TRBD2,TRBJ2-3,CATSRGSGSTDTQYF,TGTGCCACCAGCAGAGGTAGCGGGAGTACAGATACGCAGTATTTT
once,TRBV29-1,.,TRBJ2-5,CSAIPGLGFETQYF,TGCAGCGCAATACCGGGCCTGGGATTCGAGACCCAGTACTTC
many,TRBV11-3,TRBD1,TRBJ2-1,CASSLAFGGTGGNEQFF,TGTGCCAGCAGCTTAGCCTTCGGAGGGACAGGGGGAAATGAGCAGTTCTTC